This TCR beta chain was identified during a study of cytomegalovirus exposure and HLA in healthy donors. Study-level findings and limits: Cytomegalovirus status was reportedly diagnosed by the classifier with high specificity and sensitivity.

Germline V gene sequence: CDR1 SEHNR, CDR2 FQNEAQ (reference sequence). With V trimmed by 4 bases and J by 6 bases, 8 bases remained unmatched. The CDR3 extends over 14 amino acids. With 60 Vbeta and 13 Jbeta primers, the PCR was carried out. The protocol was immunoSEQ multiplex PCR, while the TCRdb copy is restricted to in-frame clones and leaves out a portion. Among 100,000 to 150,000 clones listed, about 68% were seen once. As to this clone: No antigen is known for it.

The V call is TRBV7-9, the J call TRBJ2-7, with TRBD1 matching over 8 bases. Input material: PBMCs. The sequence derives from a man in his forties in good health and CMV-seropositive. The CDR3, as DNA: TGTGCCAGCAGCTCATCGGGACAGGTGGCCGAGCAGTACTTC. Protein: CASSSSGQVAEQYF.